This T cell receptor (beta chain) was sequenced for a study of T cell clonality in common variable immunodeficiency. V was cut by 1 base and J by 1 base, with 6 bases left in between. Germline CDR1 reads SGHNT; CDR2 reads YYREEE (reference sequence). There are 13 residues in the CDR3. In the case of this clone: The antigen remains undetermined. The read halts 3 residues ahead of the CDR3 end, with the missing end drawn from the germline J gene.

Study results and limitations: What drives increased CVID clonality needs T cell subpopulation sequencing. Fewer deletions and N-nucleotide insertions were reportedly seen in common variable immunodeficiency TCR beta sequences. Shared TCRbeta clones were fewer between CVID subjects than controls.

Using immunoSEQ multiplex PCR, the repertoire was profiled, and TCRdb retains in-frame clones only, with some absent. The sample includes approximately 28,000 clones, none of them occurring once. For at least one year, all CVID subjects received replacement immunoglobulin. Blood samples were heparinized, roughly 5 to 8.5 ml per donor. The origin of this receptor is a human donor with common variable immunodeficiency. This chain connects TRBV5-4 to TRBJ2-7, with unresolved D. The sequencing sample was made of peripheral blood mononuclear cells. CDR3 protein: CASSLRQSYEQYF. The CDR3 bases that were read are TGTGCCAGCAGCTTGAGGCAGTCCTACGAG.